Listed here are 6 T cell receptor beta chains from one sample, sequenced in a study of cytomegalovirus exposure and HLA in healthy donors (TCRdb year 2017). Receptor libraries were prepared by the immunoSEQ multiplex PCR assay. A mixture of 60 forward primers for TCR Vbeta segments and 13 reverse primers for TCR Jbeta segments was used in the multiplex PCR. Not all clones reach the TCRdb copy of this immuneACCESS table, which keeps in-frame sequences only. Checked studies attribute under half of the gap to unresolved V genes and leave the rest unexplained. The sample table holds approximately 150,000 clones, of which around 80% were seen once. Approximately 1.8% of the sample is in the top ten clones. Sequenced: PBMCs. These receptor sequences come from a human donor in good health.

The DNA of the CDR3 is TGTGCCAGCAGTGGGATGAGGGTCCGAATGAACACTGAAGCTTTCTTT. Its protein product is CASSGMRVRMNTEAFF. The rearrangement links TRBV2 to TRBJ1-1; D uncertain. The CDR3 sequence is 16 residues long. Germline V gives CDR1 SNHLY, CDR2 FYNNEI. V lost 4 bases, J lost 0 bases, and 15 bases lay in between.

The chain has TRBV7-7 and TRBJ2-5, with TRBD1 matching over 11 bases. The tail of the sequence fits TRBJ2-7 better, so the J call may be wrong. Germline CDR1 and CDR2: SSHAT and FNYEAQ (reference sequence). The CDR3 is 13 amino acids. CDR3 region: CASSSDRGREQYF. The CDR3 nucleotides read TGTGCCAGCAGCTCGGACAGGGGGCGCGAGCAGTACTTC.

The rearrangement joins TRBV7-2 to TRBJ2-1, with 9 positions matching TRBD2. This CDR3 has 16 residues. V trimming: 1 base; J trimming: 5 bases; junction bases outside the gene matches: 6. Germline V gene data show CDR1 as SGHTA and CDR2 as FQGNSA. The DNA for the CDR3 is TGTGCCAGCAGCTTAGTTGGGACTAGCCAACACAATGAGCAGTTCTTC. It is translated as CASSLVGTSQHNEQFF.

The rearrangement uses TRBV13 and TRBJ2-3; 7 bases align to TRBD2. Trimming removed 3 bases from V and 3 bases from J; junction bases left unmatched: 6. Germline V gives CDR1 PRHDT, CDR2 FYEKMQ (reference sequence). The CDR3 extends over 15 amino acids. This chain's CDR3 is CASSLGGSATDTQYF. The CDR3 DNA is TGTGCCAGCAGCTTGGGGGGGAGTGCGACAGATACGCAGTATTTT. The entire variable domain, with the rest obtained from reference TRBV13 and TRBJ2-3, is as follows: AAGVIQSPRHLIKEKRETATLKCYPIPRHDTVYWYQQGPGQDPQFLISFYEKMQSDKGSIPDRFSAQQFSDYHSELNMSSLELGDSALYFCASSLGGSATDTQYFGPGTRLTVL.

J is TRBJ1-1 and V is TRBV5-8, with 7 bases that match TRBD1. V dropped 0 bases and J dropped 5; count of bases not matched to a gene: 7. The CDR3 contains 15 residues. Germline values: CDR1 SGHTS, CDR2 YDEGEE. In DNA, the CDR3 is TGTGCCAGCAGCTTGGGAGGGGGCGTTAGGACTGAAGCTTTCTTT. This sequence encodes CASSLGGGVRTEAFF.

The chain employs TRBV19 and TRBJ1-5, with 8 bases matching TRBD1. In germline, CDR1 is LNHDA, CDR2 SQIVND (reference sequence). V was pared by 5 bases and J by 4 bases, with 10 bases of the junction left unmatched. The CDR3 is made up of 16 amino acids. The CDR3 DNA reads TGTGCCAGTAGTGACCCCCCGACAGGGGAAAATCAGCCCCAGCATTTT. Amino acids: CASSDPPTGENQPQHF.